Listed below are T cell receptor beta chains from one sample, sequenced in a study of shared clonotypes between healthy human individuals. Only in-frame clones appear in the TCRdb table, and some are missing; sequencing was by immunoSEQ multiplex PCR. Of more than 2 million clones listed, over 85% are singletons. What was sequenced was naive CD8+ T cells from PBMCs. All receptors come from a man aged 18 to 29 in good health. Some clones in this sample may be carry-over from other donors' samples. Each CDR3 is given with its conserved first and last residue. D genes are given only for firm matches. A row's size may be missing; if present it is once, few, many or a size class.

j_call	cdr3_length	d_call	v_call	clone_size	cdr3_aa	cdr3_nt
TRBJ2-5	16	NA	TRBV6-5	NA	CASSFSGTRAGETQYF	TGTGCCAGCAGTTTTTCCGGGACGCGGGCCGGGGAGACCCAGTACTTC
TRBJ2-7	12	NA	TRBV28	once	CASSSRGYEQYF	TGTGCCAGCAGTTCCCGGGGCTACGAGCAGTACTTC
TRBJ1-5	15	NA	TRBV5-8	once	CASSLDGYSNQPQHF	TGTGCCAGCAGCCTAGATGGTTATAGCAATCAGCCCCAGCATTTT
TRBJ1-1	14	NA	TRBV27	NA	CASSLGGANTEAFF	TGTGCCAGCAGTTTAGGGGGAGCGAACACTGAAGCTTTCTTT
TRBJ1-2	12	TRBD1	TRBV10-2	NA	CASSQGEGGYTF	TGCGCCAGCAGCCAGGGGGAAGGTGGCTACACCTTC
TRBJ2-7	17	TRBD2	TRBV2	NA	CASSEASGGRGGYEQYF	TGTGCCAGCAGTGAAGCATCAGGCGGGAGGGGTGGGTACGAGCAGTACTTC
TRBJ2-1	16	NA	TRBV4-3	NA	CASSQDPLARYNEQFF	TGCGCCAGCAGCCAAGATCCCCTAGCGCGGTACAATGAGCAGTTCTTC
TRBJ2-7	14	NA	TRBV6-1	NA	CASSEPGNLYEQYF	TGTGCCAGCAGTGAACCGGGAAACCTCTACGAGCAGTACTTC
TRBJ2-1	12	NA	TRBV10-1	NA	CASSHRVGEQFF	TGCGCCAGCAGCCACAGGGTTGGTGAGCAGTTCTTC
TRBJ2-7	17	TRBD1	TRBV19	NA	CASSTGTVVRPSYEQYF	TGTGCCAGTAGTACAGGGACAGTCGTACGACCGTCCTACGAGCAGTACTTC
TRBJ2-2	16	TRBD1	TRBV2	once	CASSGRQGAGTGELFF	TGTGCCAGCAGTGGACGACAGGGGGCAGGAACCGGGGAGCTGTTTTTT
TRBJ2-3	18	NA	TRBV4-1	NA	CASSQTRRGGASTDTQYF	TGCGCCAGCAGCCAAACCAGGCGGGGCGGGGCTAGCACAGATACGCAGTATTTT
TRBJ1-4	15	NA	TRBV4-3	NA	CASSQGGGTNEKLFF	TGCGCCAGCAGCCAAGGGGGCGGAACTAATGAAAAACTGTTTTTT
TRBJ2-7	15	NA	TRBV4-2	NA	CASSQDQPALYEQYF	TGTGCCAGCAGCCAAGATCAACCAGCCCTTTACGAGCAGTACTTC
TRBJ2-1	12	NA	TRBV5-8	NA	CASGTGLNEQFF	TGTGCCAGCGGAACAGGGCTGAATGAGCAGTTCTTC
TRBJ1-3	13	NA	TRBV19	NA	CASSTGVGNTIYF	TGTGCCAGTAGTACAGGGGTTGGAAACACCATATATTTT
TRBJ1-2	16	NA	TRBV19	NA	CASSWGKTNWGYSYTF	TGTGCCAGTAGTTGGGGAAAGACAAACTGGGGATACAGCTACACCTTC
TRBJ1-5	14	NA	TRBV19	NA	CASSIRDTGQPQHF	TGTGCCAGTAGTATACGGGACACGGGACAGCCCCAGCATTTT
TRBJ1-1	17	NA	TRBV28	NA	CASSLWGRGGMNTEAFF	TGTGCCAGCAGTTTATGGGGTAGAGGGGGGATGAACACTGAAGCTTTCTTT
TRBJ2-7	18	TRBD1	TRBV28	once	CASSLLGGDRGPLYEQYF	TGTGCCAGCAGTTTATTAGGAGGGGACAGGGGTCCCCTCTACGAGCAGTACTTC
TRBJ2-7	18	TRBD2	TRBV7-8	NA	CASSLYLASGIIPYEQYF	TGTGCCAGCAGCTTATATCTTGCTAGCGGGATTATCCCCTACGAGCAGTACTTC
TRBJ2-7	14	NA	TRBV5-1	NA	CASRDFPSSYEQYF	TGCGCCAGCCGGGACTTTCCGAGCTCCTACGAGCAGTACTTC
TRBJ1-5	14	NA	TRBV5-8	NA	CASSLQSGAQPQHF	TGTGCCAGCAGCTTGCAGTCAGGGGCTCAGCCCCAGCATTTT
TRBJ2-1	12	NA	TRBV9	NA	CASSVATDEQFF	TGTGCCAGCAGCGTAGCAACCGATGAGCAGTTCTTC
TRBJ2-7	14	NA	TRBV6-1	NA	CASSERDNSYEQYF	TGTGCCAGCAGTGAGCGGGACAACTCCTACGAGCAGTACTTC
TRBJ2-7	13	TRBD1	TRBV25-1	NA	CASRATGVYEQYF	TGTGCCAGCAGGGCTACAGGGGTCTACGAGCAGTACTTC
TRBJ2-7	16	NA	TRBV27	NA	CASSSKTGTPSYEQYF	TGTGCCAGCAGTTCGAAGACAGGTACTCCCTCCTACGAGCAGTACTTC
TRBJ2-2	15	NA	TRBV4-3	NA	CASSQDRWNPGELFF	TGCGCCAGCAGCCAAGATCGGTGGAATCCCGGGGAGCTGTTTTTT